The clone carrying this T cell receptor beta chain has a single count. One end of the junction does not line up with germline, which may come from a read error. Germline CDR1 MNHNY, CDR2 SVGAGI (reference sequence). This CDR3 is 13 amino acids long. The sample originates from a study of blood T cell repertoires in COVID-19. Study details: The United States, Italy and Spain provided the acute and convalescent COVID-19 samples.

TCRdb keeps only in-frame clones here, not all; method: immunoSEQ multiplex PCR. The table has 100,000 or so clones, about four fifths seen once; the top ten hold 15%. This receptor was identified in a woman over 75 with acute or convalescent COVID-19. The sample was peripheral blood. The rearrangement joins TRBV6-6 to TRBJ2-1; 10 bases are shared with TRBD2. This CDR3 is CASSSPETSGLIF. CDR3 nucleotide sequence: TGTGCCAGCAGTTCGCCCGAGACTAGCGGGCTAATCTTC.